Each of the 26 T cell receptor beta chains below was sequenced from the same sample in a study of molecular identifiers for immune sequencing clone quantification. Via MiXCR, TCRdb re-called the PCR reads, giving one row per CDR3 protein. The sample yields roughly 630,000 distinct CDR3 sequences, about 25% seen once. The sequenced sample was naive CD8+ T cells from blood, with Jurkat cell RNA spiked in. As for subset: FACS-sorted CD8+CD4-CCR7+CD45RA+ naive T cells. These receptors all come from a human donor in good health. Some libraries in this study had Jurkat cell RNA spiked in.

V usage is TRBV12-5 and J usage is TRBJ2-5, with D unresolved. Germline V gene data show CDR1 as LGHNT and CDR2 as FRNRAP. Trimming took off 0 bases at V and 4 bases at J, with 18 bases between the two ends. This CDR3 has 17 residues. The CDR3 reads CASGLVPTPERGETQYF. CDR3 nucleotide sequence: TGTGCTAGTGGTTTGGTCCCAACCCCTGAAAGAGGAGAGACCCAGTACTTC.

The chain uses TRBV2 and TRBJ2-7; D is perhaps TRBD1 or TRBD2 (5 bases each). Germline V gene data show CDR1 as SNHLY and CDR2 as FYNNEI. This CDR3 region has 14 residues. The V end was cut by 6 bases, the J end by 3 bases, with 15 bases between. CDR3 DNA sequence: TGTGCCAGCAGCTCCGGGGACGTTGGCTACGAGCAGTACTTC. This sequence encodes CASSSGDVGYEQYF.

This clonotype was counted at least ten times. This chain uses TRBV5-1 with TRBJ1-1, with 12 positions matching TRBD1. This CDR3 region has 15 residues. The germline CDR1 and CDR2 sequences are SGHRS and YFSETQ. Losses at the gene ends were 2 bases for V and 6 bases for J; bases not matched to a gene: 5. CDR3: CASSFRGTGGSEAFF. In DNA, the CDR3 is TGCGCCAGCAGCTTCCGCGGGACAGGGGGCTCTGAAGCTTTCTTT.

This clonotype was observed at least ten times. This chain connects TRBV7-6 to TRBJ1-1; D not certain. The CDR3 spans 14 residues. With 4 bases removed from V and 0 bases from J, the gap between germline ends came to 9 bases. Germline V gene lookup returns CDR1 SGHVS and CDR2 FNYEAQ. This chain's CDR3 is CASSSIQMNTEAFF. Written as DNA, the CDR3 is TGTGCCAGCAGCTCGATCCAAATGAACACTGAAGCTTTCTTT.

The rearrangement links TRBV19 to TRBJ2-7; tentatively, D is TRBD1 (6 bases). The length of the CDR3 is 14 residues. Germline loops: CDR1 LNHDA, CDR2 SQIVND (reference sequence). Deletions cut 5 bases from V and 0 bases from J, with 11 bases between. The CDR3 region has the DNA TGTGCCAGTAGTGTGGACAGCCTCTCCTACGAGCAGTACTTC. Protein sequence: CASSVDSLSYEQYF.

This clonotype came up once. Relative to the germline gene, one junction end is altered; a read error may explain this. The chain joins TRBV6-2 or TRBV6-3 to TRBJ1-2; D possibly corresponds to TRBD1 (5 bases). The CDR3 totals 16 residues. Germline CDR1 MNHEY, CDR2 SVGEGT. The CDR3 here is CVSSYSIYQTDYGYTF. DNA of the CDR3: TGTGTCAGCAGTTACTCGATATATCAGACAGACTATGGCTACACCTTC.

This clonotype occurred a few times. V is TRBV20-1 and J is TRBJ2-1; the D gene is possibly TRBD1 (5 bases). V was shortened by 2 bases and J by 4 bases, with 9 bases between the two germline ends. Germline V gene sequence: CDR1 DFQATT, CDR2 SNEGSKA (reference sequence). The CDR3 covers 13 residues. CDR3: CSARRQNYNEQFF. CDR3 bases: TGCAGTGCTAGAAGACAGAATTACAATGAGCAGTTCTTC.

This clonotype was picked up a small number of times. The rearrangement uses TRBV5-4 and TRBJ1-3, with a weak D call TRBD1 (6 bases). The CDR3 runs 14 residues. V was cut by 1 base and J by 2 bases, with 7 bases left in between. Per the germline V gene, CDR1 is SGHNT and CDR2 is YYREEE (reference sequence). The DNA of the CDR3 is TGTGCCAGCAGCTTGTCAGGGGCTGGAAACACCATATATTTT. This encodes CASSLSGAGNTIYF.

This clonotype showed up just a few times. The chain has TRBV12-3 or TRBV12-4 and TRBJ2-1; perhaps TRBD2 as D (5 bases). This CDR3 region has 12 residues. In nucleotides, the CDR3 is TGTGCTTCCGGGGAGTTCTACAATGAGCAGTTCTTC. As protein: CASGEFYNEQFF.

This clonotype was picked up many times. V and J are TRBV6-2 or TRBV6-3 and TRBJ1-1; D might be TRBD1 (6 bases). The CDR3 is made up of 15 amino acids. V shed 4 bases and J shed 0 bases, with 12 bases lying between them. The germline gives CDR1 MNHEY, CDR2 SVGEGT. This CDR3 is CASSWGRWLNTEAFF. CDR3 coding DNA: TGTGCCAGCAGTTGGGGGCGTTGGTTGAACACTGAAGCTTTCTTT.

In its sample, this clonotype was seen a few times. This chain links TRBV6-6 with TRBJ1-2; TRBD1 matches 8 bases. Germline assignment: CDR1 MNHNY and CDR2 SVGAGI (reference sequence). The V and J ends lost 6 bases and 4 bases, in that order; junction bases with no gene match: 13. CDR3 size: 16 residues. The CDR3 DNA follows: TGTGCCAGCAGCTCGACAGGGGCCAGCCCTTCCTATGGCTACACCTTC. Protein product: CASSSTGASPSYGYTF.

The CDR3 spells CASSLTTADEQFF. The CDR3 nucleotides read TGTGCCAGCAGCTTAACGACAGCCGATGAGCAGTTCTTC. The V call is TRBV11-2, the J call TRBJ2-1; maybe TRBD1 (5 bases). The V end lost 2 bases, the J end lost 8 bases, and 10 bases lay between the germline ends. The CDR3 spans 13 residues. Germline CDR1 reads SGHAT; CDR2 reads FQNNGV.

A note on this clonotype: A much more abundant neighbour one base away suggests this may be a read error. The V and J genes are TRBV28 and TRBJ1-4; D perhaps matches TRBD1 (6 bases). V lost 11 bases to trimming and J lost 7 bases, with 20 bases between them. Germline CDR1 reads MDHEN; CDR2 reads SYDVKM. CDR3 length: 14 residues. This CDR3 is CAALGGAHGEKLFF. The DNA for the CDR3 is TGTGCCGCCCTGGGGGGGGCGCACGGTGAAAAACTGTTTTTT.

Many counts were recorded for this clonotype. CDR3 loop: CSVEEENTGELFF. CDR3 DNA sequence: TGCAGCGTTGAAGAGGAGAACACCGGGGAGCTGTTTTTT. The J gene is TRBJ2-2, the V gene TRBV29-1, with D unresolved. Trimming shortened V by 0 bases and J by 1 base, and 3 bases separated the two germline ends. This CDR3 comprises 13 residues. Looked up from germline, CDR1 is SQVTM and CDR2 is ANQGSEA.

Worth noting for this clonotype: This likely comes from a read error, as the CDR3 has no conserved phenylalanine or tryptophan at its end. The chain uses TRBV6-5 and TRBJ2-7; tentative D call: TRBD2 (6 bases). Germline V lookup: CDR1 MNHEY, CDR2 SVGAGI. Trimming took off 6 bases at V and 2 bases at J, with 11 bases between the two ends. The CDR3 covers 13 residues. Written as DNA, the CDR3 is TGTGCCAGCAGCCCCGGGGGACCCTACGAGCAGTACTTG. This translates into CASSPGGPYEQYL.

The genes are TRBV11-3 and TRBJ2-7, with 10 bases identical to TRBD1. The V and J ends lost 1 base and 6 bases, in that order; junction bases with no gene match: 3. Germline lookup yields CDR1 SGHNT and CDR2 YENEEA. The CDR3 loop spans 14 amino acids. The CDR3 spells CASSLGGQGSEQYF. The CDR3 DNA sequence: TGTGCCAGCAGCTTAGGGGGACAGGGGAGCGAGCAGTACTTC. The full variable domain, in which reference TRBV11-3 and TRBJ2-7 provide the parts outside the CDR3, is EAGVVQSPRYKIIEKKQPVAFWCNPISGHNTLYWYLQNLGQGPELLIRYENEEAVDDSQLPKDRFSAERLKGVDSTLKIQPAELGDSAVYLCASSLGGQGSEQYFGPGTRLTVT.

Points on this clonotype: This may stem from a read error, because a much larger clone lies one nucleotide away. This rearrangement joins TRBV20-1 to TRBJ2-3; 9 bases align to TRBD2. This CDR3 is 16 amino acids long. Unmatched junction bases numbered 8, after V lost 3 bases and J lost 1 base. From germline, CDR1 is DFQATT and CDR2 SNEGSKA (reference sequence). This chain's CDR3 is CSARYTLAGRTDTQYF. The CDR3 DNA reads TGCAGTGCTAGGTATACGCTAGCGGGGCGCACAGATACGCAGTATTTT.

This clonotype has at least ten counts. The J gene is TRBJ1-1, the V gene TRBV7-6; a weak D match, TRBD1 (5 bases). The CDR3 extends over 16 amino acids. CDR1 is SGHVS, CDR2 FNYEAQ, per germline. V was shortened by 6 bases and J by 0 bases, with 17 bases between the two germline ends. CDR3 region: CASRPASDTMNTEAFF. The CDR3, as DNA: TGTGCCAGCAGGCCCGCGTCGGACACCATGAACACTGAAGCTTTCTTT.

This clonotype was counted a few times. This chain links TRBV2 with TRBJ2-3, with a possible D match to TRBD2 (6 bases). CDR3 size: 15 residues. The ends were cut back, 9 bases at V and 2 bases at J, with 18 bases in the middle. Germline values: CDR1 SNHLY, CDR2 FYNNEI. CDR3 protein: CARSSAGPFTDTQYF. The CDR3 coding sequence is TGTGCCAGGAGCTCCGCGGGGCCGTTCACAGATACGCAGTATTTT. Together with reference TRBV2 and TRBJ2-3, the CDR3 gives the full variable domain: EPEVTQTPSHQVTQMGQEVILRCVPISNHLYFYWYRQILGQKVEFLVSFYNNEISEKSEIFDDQFSVERPDGSNFTLKIRSTKLEDSAMYFCARSSAGPFTDTQYFGPGTRLTVL.

On this clonotype: An end of the junction differs from the germline gene, which may be a read error. The rearrangement links TRBV27 to TRBJ2-7, with 9 bases that match TRBD1. Germline V gives CDR1 MNHEY, CDR2 SMNVEV (reference sequence). The CDR3 loop spans 16 amino acids. The CDR3 region is CASSSPGTGNSFEQYF. CDR3 nucleotides: TGTGCCAGCAGCTCTCCCGGGACAGGGAACTCCTTCGAGCAGTACTTC.

This clonotype was seen a handful of times. CDR3 bases: TGTGCCAGCAGTACAACCGGGACAGAACCCAATGAGCAGTTCTTC. Protein sequence: CASSTTGTEPNEQFF. The V call is TRBV27, the J call TRBJ2-1; 7 bases fit TRBD1. Unmatched junction bases numbered 10, after V lost 5 bases and J lost 6 bases. CDR1 MNHEY and CDR2 SMNVEV come from the germline V gene (reference sequence). The CDR3 is 15 residues long.

In this sample, this clonotype turned up a few times. V gene TRBV12-3 or TRBV12-4 combines with J gene TRBJ1-1, with D maybe TRBD1 (6 bases). The CDR3 has 14 amino acids. Trimming shortened V by 7 bases and J by 10 bases, and 22 bases separated the two germline ends. CDR3 loop: CASKLEGWGPGAFF. The DNA for the CDR3 is TGTGCCAGCAAGCTTGAGGGCTGGGGGCCTGGAGCTTTCTTT.

To note about this clonotype: A much larger clone sits a single nucleotide away, making a read error possible. The rearrangement uses TRBV18 and TRBJ2-7; tentatively, D is TRBD1 (6 bases). The CDR3 covers 15 residues. Germline CDR1 KGHSH, CDR2 LQKENI. This CDR3 reads CAGSPRSRTDYEQYF. In DNA form, the CDR3 reads TGTGCCGGCTCACCACGGTCCCGGACAGACTACGAGCAGTACTTC.

The V gene is TRBV15, the J gene TRBJ1-5; D not certain. Germline V CDR1 and CDR2: LNHNV, YYDKDF (reference sequence). V lost 0 bases to trimming and J lost 3 bases, with 24 bases between them. The CDR3 runs 20 residues. CDR3 sequence reads: CATSRDLVYRAAEFNQPQHF. The DNA of the CDR3 is TGTGCCACCAGCAGAGATCTTGTTTATCGGGCGGCCGAATTCAATCAGCCCCAGCATTTT.

This clonotype was found many times. V usage is TRBV7-8 and J usage is TRBJ1-1, with TRBD1 matching over 7 bases. J was trimmed by 6 bases and V by 4 bases; bases with no gene match: 11. This CDR3 is built from 15 residues. The germline V gene has CDR1 SGHVS and CDR2 FQNEAQ. The CDR3 loop is CASSSPLRGPSEAFF. CDR3 DNA: TGTGCCAGCAGCTCCCCGTTGAGGGGGCCCTCTGAAGCTTTCTTT.

This chain's CDR3 is CASSVGVGSVDKNIQYF. The CDR3 DNA reads TGTGCCAGCAGCGTAGGAGTAGGGTCTGTCGACAAAAACATTCAGTACTTC. This chain links TRBV9 with TRBJ2-4; the D is unclear. The germline V and J ends were trimmed by 0 bases and 3 bases, with 16 bases remaining between them. This CDR3 spans 17 amino acids. Looked up from germline, CDR1 is SGDLS and CDR2 is YYNGEE.